This TCR beta chain emerged from a study of blood T cells in healthy people across ages. For the second PCR, which ran for about 7 to 11 cycles, a sample-barcoded 5' primer and a J-beta primer mix were used. Using its own MiXCR run on the 5' RACE reads, TCRdb lists one record per CDR3 protein. Of about a million distinct CDR3 sequences listed, around two fifths were seen once; the top ten hold roughly 14%. This clonotype was seen many times. The CDR3 loop spans 16 amino acids. Trimming took 2 bases from V and 4 from J; bases not matched to a gene: 7. Per germline, CDR1 MGHRA and CDR2 YSYEKL. This chain joins TRBV4-1 and TRBJ2-3; 9 positions match TRBD2. The TCR comes from a young man in good health. Material: blood. The DNA for the CDR3 is TGCGCCAGCAGCCAAAGACTAGCGGCGGTCCCAGATACGCAGTATTTT. It translates to CASSQRLAAVPDTQYF.